Listed below are T cell receptor beta chains from one sample, sequenced in a study of CD8+ T cells in alopecia areata. Profiling relied on immunoSEQ multiplex PCR, and the TCRdb table lists in-frame clones only, not all of them. The sample lists tens of thousands of clones, roughly 50% occurring once. Specimen: NKG2D-high CD8+ T cells sorted from blood. The origin of the receptors is a human donor with alopecia areata. Each CDR3 is given with its conserved first and last residue. Each record gives: clone size, J gene, D gene, V gene, CDR3 DNA, CDR3 protein. D genes are given only for firm matches. A clone size is listed for some rows: how often the clone was seen (once, few, many), or a class if it is expanded.

.	TRBJ2-7	TRBD2	TRBV7-9	TGTGCCAGCAGGGGACTAGCGGGACCCGTGGGGTACGAGCAGTACTTC	CASRGLAGPVGYEQYF
.	TRBJ2-1	.	TRBV5-4	TGTGCCAGCAGCCTTGGGGCGGGTGAGCAGTTCTTC	CASSLGAGEQFF
.	TRBJ2-2	.	TRBV6-5	TGTGCCAGCAGTTACTCGCTACACGTCGGGGAGCTGTTTTTT	CASSYSLHVGELFF
.	TRBJ1-1	.	TRBV4-1	TGCGCCAGCAGCCAAGATGAGGCAGGGGTGCGCACTGAAGCTTTCTTT	CASSQDEAGVRTEAFF
few	TRBJ2-7	.	TRBV7-1	TGTGCCAGCAGCTTCCGGGACTTTGGCTCCTACGAGCAGTACTTC	CASSFRDFGSYEQYF
.	TRBJ1-1	.	TRBV7-2	TGTGCCAGCAGCTTAACAACTAGCGGGACTGAAGCTTTCTTT	CASSLTTSGTEAFF
few	TRBJ2-3	.	TRBV29-1	TGCAGCGTTGAATTCACAGATACGCAGTATTTT	CSVEFTDTQYF
.	TRBJ2-7	.	TRBV6-4	TGTGCCAACCCCCGGGACCGCCCCTACGAGCAGTACTTC	CANPRDRPYEQYF
many	TRBJ1-1	.	TRBV29-1	TGCAGCGTTCACGAAGGGCCTGAAGCTTTCTTT	CSVHEGPEAFF
.	TRBJ2-5	TRBD1	TRBV7-3	TGTGCCAGCAGCCCCCGACAGGGGATACAAGAGACCCAGTACTTC	CASSPRQGIQETQYF
few	TRBJ2-6	.	TRBV10-3	TGTGCCATCAGTGAGCCAACAGGCGCCACCACTGGGGCCAACGTCCTGACTTTC	CAISEPTGATTGANVLTF
.	TRBJ2-6	.	TRBV9	TGTGCCAGCAGCGTAGCTATAGGTGACAGGTCTGACTCTGGGGCCAACGTCCTGACTTTC	CASSVAIGDRSDSGANVLTF
.	TRBJ2-3	TRBD2	TRBV4-1	TGCGCCAGCAGCCCCCCCCCGGGACTAGCGGGAGCTACGCAGTATTTT	CASSPPPGLAGATQYF
.	TRBJ2-7	.	TRBV5-1	TGCGCCAGCAGCCCGACAGGAGCCTACGAGCAGTACTTC	CASSPTGAYEQYF
.	TRBJ2-3	.	TRBV27	TGTGCCAGCAGTTTTCACAGGGATACGCAGTATTTT	CASSFHRDTQYF
.	TRBJ2-4	.	TRBV5-8	TGTGCCAGCAGTGGGGCCAAAAACATTCAGTACTTC	CASSGAKNIQYF
few	TRBJ2-3	.	TRBV7-8	TGTGCCAGCAGCTTAGGGGGCAGCTCAGATACGCAGTATTTT	CASSLGGSSDTQYF
.	TRBJ2-1	.	TRBV14	TGTGCCAGCAGCCAAGTAGGTGGCTCCAATGAGCAGTTCTTC	CASSQVGGSNEQFF
.	TRBJ2-2	TRBD1	TRBV2	TGTGCCAGCAGACGTGGGACCGGGACAGGGGGCCCAGTGAACACCGGGGAGCTGTTTTTT	CASRRGTGTGGPVNTGELFF
.	TRBJ1-1	.	TRBV19	TGTGCCAGTAGTATAACCACTGAAGCTTTCTTT	CASSITTEAFF
.	TRBJ2-1	.	TRBV15	TGTGCCACCCTTCTGAGGCCGGGGCTTGGAGAGATCTCCTACAATGAGCAGTTCTTC	CATLLRPGLGEISYNEQFF
.	TRBJ2-2	.	TRBV4-1	TGCGCCAGCAGCCCGTTTTACGGGGAGCTGTTTTTT	CASSPFYGELFF
.	TRBJ1-1	.	TRBV28	TGTGCCAGCATCCCGGTGGGGGACCCTGAAGCTTTCTTT	CASIPVGDPEAFF
.	TRBJ2-3	.	TRBV29-1	TGCAGCGTTGGAGACGGCAGTACGCAGTATTTT	CSVGDGSTQYF
once	TRBJ2-2	TRBD2	TRBV5-1	TGCGCCAGCAGCTTCAGCCTAGCGGGGGGTTCGAACACCGGGGAGCTGTTTTTT	CASSFSLAGGSNTGELFF
.	TRBJ1-3	.	TRBV13	TGTGCCAGCAGCTCAGGACGGTCCTCTGGAAACACCATATATTTT	CASSSGRSSGNTIYF
.	TRBJ2-7	TRBD1	TRBV19	TGTGCCAGTAGTATTGGGACAGGGGTAACCTACGAGCAGTACTTC	CASSIGTGVTYEQYF
once	TRBJ2-1	.	TRBV14	TGTGCCAGCAGCCAAGTTAGCGGCCCCTACAATGAGCAGTTCTTC	CASSQVSGPYNEQFF
medium-sized	TRBJ2-7	TRBD2	TRBV28	TGTGCCAGCAGTTTTGCGGGAGATTGGTACGAGCAGTACTTC	CASSFAGDWYEQYF
.	TRBJ2-7	.	TRBV7-9	TGTGCCAGCAACCCCGTCGTCCCCACTAGCAACTACGAGCAGTACTTC	CASNPVVPTSNYEQYF
.	TRBJ1-5	.	TRBV9	TGTGCCAGCAGCGTAGGTGGGTTCCAGCCCCAGCATTTT	CASSVGGFQPQHF
few	TRBJ2-5	TRBD2	TRBV14	TGTGCCAGCAGCCAAGATAGCGGGGTAGGAAGAGAGACCCAGTACTTC	CASSQDSGVGRETQYF
.	TRBJ2-1	.	TRBV11-2	TGTGCCAGCAGCTTCATGGATGAGCAGTTCTTC	CASSFMDEQFF
.	TRBJ2-1	TRBD1	TRBV5-1	TGCGCCAGCAGCTTAACTTGGGACAGGGCTCGGGACAATGAGCAGTTCTTC	CASSLTWDRARDNEQFF
few	TRBJ2-5	.	TRBV5-1	TGCGCCAGCAGACCAAGCCAGGGCGTTGGAGAGACCCAGTACTTC	CASRPSQGVGETQYF
once	TRBJ2-2	.	TRBV27	TGTGCCAGCAGCCTGGCAGGGAGCACCGGGGAGCTGTTTTTT	CASSLAGSTGELFF
.	TRBJ1-5	.	TRBV30	TGTGCCTGGAGTGTACGGGGGGGGAGCAATCAGCCCCAGCATTTT	CAWSVRGGSNQPQHF
.	TRBJ2-1	.	TRBV20-1	TGCAAAGTGAAACAGGGACCTGAGCAGTTCTTC	CKVKQGPEQFF
few	TRBJ1-2	.	TRBV7-8	TGTGCCAGCAGCTTAGACCCGGCGGACTATGGCTACACCTTC	CASSLDPADYGYTF
.	TRBJ1-6	TRBD1	TRBV7-8	TGTGCCAGCAGCTGGGACAGGGGGTTAATGATTTCACCCCTCCACTTT	CASSWDRGLMISPLHF
.	TRBJ2-7	.	TRBV9	TGTGCCAGCAGCCCGACGAGGGGTATACACGAGCAGTACTTC	CASSPTRGIHEQYF
few	TRBJ2-1	.	TRBV10-3	TGTGCCATCAGTGGGAGGGACGCCTACAATGAGCAGTTCTTC	CAISGRDAYNEQFF
.	TRBJ1-2	.	TRBV29-1	TGCAGCGTTGGCCCCAAACAGGGAGGCTACACCTTC	CSVGPKQGGYTF
.	TRBJ2-2	.	TRBV30	TGTGCCTGGAGTGTACTGGGGGAGGCGGGGGAGCTGTTTTTT	CAWSVLGEAGELFF